These 14 T cell receptor beta chains were sequenced from one sample in a study of cytomegalovirus exposure and HLA in healthy donors. Both 60 Vbeta primers and 13 Jbeta primers went into the PCR. The protocol was immunoSEQ multiplex PCR, while the TCRdb copy is restricted to in-frame clones and leaves out a portion. The sample records about 43,000 clones, approximately 57% being singletons. The sample was PBMCs. The receptor source for this set is a man aged 55 to 70 in good health and CMV-seropositive.

This rearrangement joins TRBV5-8 to TRBJ1-2; D gene ambiguous. The CDR3 consists of 14 residues. V was cut by 2 bases and J by 4 bases, with 12 bases left in between. Germline-derived CDR1 and CDR2 are SGHTS and YDEGEE. The CDR3 DNA sequence: TGTGCCAGCAGCTTCGGGGTGTTGGGCTATGGCTACACCTTC. Protein: CASSFGVLGYGYTF.

CDR3 DNA sequence: TGCGCCAGCTTCCGGACAGGGGAGATTTACGGCTACACCTTC. Its translation is CASFRTGEIYGYTF. V is TRBV10-1 and J is TRBJ1-2; 9 bases agree with TRBD1. V shed 8 bases, J shed 8 bases, and the junction held 12 bases outside the gene matches. Germline V gene lookup returns CDR1 WNHNN and CDR2 SYGVQD (reference sequence). The CDR3 sequence is 14 residues long.

This clone was seen a handful of times. J is TRBJ2-3 and V is TRBV7-9; 8 bases line up with TRBD2. Germline CDR1 and CDR2: SEHNR and FQNEAQ (reference sequence). CDR3 length: 15 residues. V trimming: 1 base; J trimming: 2 bases; junction bases outside the gene matches: 2. CDR3 residues: CASSLVSGTTDTQYF. CDR3 nucleotide sequence: TGTGCCAGCAGCTTAGTTAGCGGGACCACAGATACGCAGTATTTT.

This clone came up a few times. V usage is TRBV4-1 and J usage is TRBJ2-7; the match to TRBD2 covers 7 bases. Germline lookup yields CDR1 MGHRA and CDR2 YSYEKL. V was pared by 1 base and J by 2 bases, with 5 bases of the junction left unmatched. This CDR3 has 15 residues. CDR3 region: CASSQASGGAYEQYF. CDR3 in DNA: TGCGCCAGCAGCCAAGCCTCGGGGGGAGCCTACGAGCAGTACTTC.

This chain uses TRBV29-1 with TRBJ1-2; possible D gene TRBD1, 5 bases. Trimming cost V 1 base and J 8 bases, with 8 bases left between them. This CDR3 comprises 11 residues. Germline CDR1 SQVTM, CDR2 ANQGSEA. The CDR3: CSVEGGSGYTF. In DNA form, the CDR3 reads TGCAGCGTTGAAGGGGGCAGCGGCTACACCTTC.

J is TRBJ1-1 and V is TRBV27, with TRBD1 as a possible D gene (6 bases). Trimming removed 3 bases from V and 0 bases from J, with 8 bases in between. Germline CDR1 is MNHEY and CDR2 is SMNVEV (reference sequence). This CDR3 region has 14 residues. CDR3: CASSFQGLNTEAFF. The CDR3, as DNA: TGTGCCAGCAGTTTTCAGGGGCTGAACACTGAAGCTTTCTTT.

The gene calls are TRBV7-9 and TRBJ1-1; TRBD1 aligns across 9 bases. V lost 1 base and J lost 5; bases outside the gene matches: 8. Germline assignment: CDR1 SEHNR and CDR2 FQNEAQ (reference sequence). This CDR3 region has 16 residues. CDR3 coding DNA: TGTGCCAGCAGCTTAGTTGGGACAGGGCGGGAGACTGAAGCTTTCTTT. It translates to CASSLVGTGRETEAFF.

The gene calls are TRBV7-9 and TRBJ2-7, with D possibly TRBD1 on 6 matching bases. Germline assignment: CDR1 SEHNR and CDR2 FQNEAQ (reference sequence). There are 14 residues in the CDR3. V lost 5 bases to trimming and J lost 1 base, with 12 bases between them. The CDR3 is CASSPRTESYEQYF. The CDR3 DNA is TGTGCCAGCAGCCCAAGGACAGAGTCCTACGAGCAGTACTTC.

The V call is TRBV18, the J call TRBJ2-7, with D tentatively TRBD2 (5 bases). CDR1 is KGHSH, CDR2 LQKENI, per germline. The CDR3 totals 16 residues. The V and J ends lost 3 bases and 4 bases respectively, with 19 bases between them. The CDR3 reads CASSPHPPGSGYEQYF. DNA for the CDR3: TGTGCCAGCTCACCCCACCCCCCGGGGTCGGGTTACGAGCAGTACTTC.

This chain links TRBV21-1 with TRBJ2-5; TRBD2, the D gene given by the table, was not confirmed from the DNA. TRBV21-1 is deemed a pseudogene. The CDR3 is 17 residues long. The CDR3 reads CASSKHCEGRSIETQYF. The CDR3 coding sequence is TGTGCCAGCAGCAAGCACTGTGAGGGCAGGAGTATTGAGACCCAGTACTTC.

The J gene is TRBJ1-2, the V gene TRBV30; 7 bases are shared with TRBD1. The CDR3 loop spans 13 amino acids. Trimming cost V 5 bases and J 2 bases; bases outside gene matches: 5. CDR1 and CDR2 (germline): GTSNPN, SVGIG (reference sequence). CDR3 loop: CAWSQGSNYGYTF. CDR3 bases: TGTGCCTGGTCACAGGGGAGCAACTATGGCTACACCTTC.

The chain links TRBV7-2 to TRBJ2-3, with 9 bases matching TRBD1. V gave up 4 bases and J gave up 1 base; unmatched junction bases: 0. Germline-derived CDR1 and CDR2 are SGHTA and FQGNSA. The CDR3 is made up of 14 amino acids. The CDR3 nucleotides read TGTGCCAGCAGCTGGACAGGGGGCACAGATACGCAGTATTTT. Translated, it gives CASSWTGGTDTQYF.

This chain joins TRBV5-1 and TRBJ2-2, with 7 bases fitting TRBD1. Germline V lookup: CDR1 SGHRS, CDR2 YFSETQ. CDR3 length: 14 residues. With V trimmed by 2 bases and J by 6 bases, 4 bases remained unmatched. CDR3 residues: CASSLGQEPGELFF. The CDR3 DNA sequence: TGCGCCAGCAGCTTAGGACAGGAGCCCGGGGAGCTGTTTTTT.

About this clone itself: The junction and the germline gene differ at one end; a read error may be behind it. The V call is TRBV30, the J call TRBJ2-4, with D maybe TRBD1 (8 bases). Per the germline V gene, CDR1 is GTSNPN and CDR2 is SVGIG (reference sequence). The CDR3 extends over 16 amino acids. CDR3 coding DNA: TGTGCCCGGAGGCCACAGGGGGGGAGAGCCAAAAACATTCAGTACTTC. It yields the protein CARRPQGGRAKNIQYF. Combining the CDR3 with reference TRBV30 and TRBJ2-4 gives the whole variable domain SQTIHQWPATLVQPVGSPLSLECTVEGTSNPNLYWYRQAAGRGLQLLFYSVGIGQISSEVPQNLSASRPQDRQFILSSKKLLLSDSGFYLCARRPQGGRAKNIQYFGAGTRLSVL.